This T cell receptor (beta chain) originates from a study of blood T cell repertoires in COVID-19. Study overall: Sites across the United States, Italy and Spain contributed samples from acute and convalescent COVID-19. PBMCs, B-cell-depleted T cells, or T cells were the source of the cDNA or gDNA that made up the material.

This clone was picked up one time. This same CDR3 is encoded by further DNA sequences in the sample. The CDR3 runs 14 residues. In germline, CDR1 is MNHEY, CDR2 SMNVEV (reference sequence). V lost 3 bases and J lost 1; bases outside the gene matches: 0. In the original workflow: Amplified reference gene primers provided the basis for estimating nucleated cell counts. Sequencing used immunoSEQ multiplex PCR; TCRdb keeps in-frame clones, though not all of them. The DNA gave D and trimming, while V, J and clone size come from that table. The data hold a few hundred thousand clones, with roughly 90% observed a single time.

This TCR derives from a man in his forties with acute or convalescent COVID-19. Sequencing was performed on peripheral blood. J is TRBJ2-4 and V is TRBV27, with TRBD1 identical over 7 bases. CDR3 residues: CASSLDRAKNIQYF. In DNA form, the CDR3 reads TGTGCCAGCAGTTTGGACAGGGCCAAAAACATTCAGTACTTC.